One TCR beta chain is described in this entry. Its recognized antigen is unknown. Base qualities are missing; no much larger clone stands one base away. The sample has other DNA sequences that encode this CDR3 too. The donors were healthy, HIV-negative adults with no recently reported acute infections or vaccinations. Every donor was a Caucasian adult residing in Nashville, Tennessee, USA. CD4+ T cells were enriched by magnetic negative selection; naive cells were then positively selected on CD45RA, and the negative fraction formed the memory subset. Blood was obtained by leukapheresis, after which PBMCs were separated by Ficoll-Histopaque density gradient centrifugation and cryopreserved in liquid nitrogen vapor phase. Purity and quantity of every magnetically sorted T cell population were checked by analytical flow cytometry. Each sorted fraction had its genomic DNA isolated and then quantified by UV absorbance on a Nanodrop 2000c.

V is pared back by 3 bases and J by 0 bases, with 8 bases lying between the germline termini. The CDR3 numbers 14 residues from cysteine through phenylalanine. CDR3 DNA only is kept here, 42 bases in frame from base 1. From a lookup of the germline V gene, CDR1 and CDR2 are MDHEN and SYDVKM. This entry comes from a study of shared clonotypes between healthy human individuals (dated by TCRdb to about 2020). Describing the broader study: The cohort included a few men and a couple of women between 18 and 49 years of age. Different laboratories and diverse techniques were used to prepare libraries and sequence TCR repertoires, to increase sequencing depth and limit assay-specific biases. Per donor, three plates each were used for CD4 naive and CD4 memory, two for CD8 naive, and one for CD8 memory. Between about 0.8 and 9 billion PBMCs per donor were obtained by leukapheresis. The study deeply sequenced blood TCR repertoires of roughly five healthy adults to estimate repertoire size and the extent of clonotype sharing between individuals. What the study reported, not specific to this receptor: Compared with non-shared clonotypes, the clonotypes found in all four sorted-subset donors had higher generation probabilities. Across a few donors, about 5.2% of naive CD4, roughly 3.5% of naive CD8, around 2.5% of memory CD4, and approximately 0.42% of memory CD8 clonotypes were shared. Incomplete sequencing was indicated by rarefaction of sorted-subset datasets, despite the large sequencing depth. Based on pairwise subsampling, the degree of clonotype sharing among donors was expected to be affected by sequencing depth. Estimated clonotype richness was generally larger for naive than for memory subsets. Sampling was limited to blood, and TCR repertoires in tissue likely differ from TCR repertoires in blood. Because the study included only a small number of donors, the genetic and exposure-history diversity represented was limited.

Using the deep immunoSEQ assay, multiplex PCR amplified TCR CDR3 regions from genomic DNA. Genomic DNA extracted from each cell subset was distributed evenly over all wells of several immunoSEQ 96-well plates, and each plate served as one replicate. For sorted subsets, each replicate PCR was loaded with approximately 190 ng genomic DNA, equivalent to 32,000 or so T cell genomes. The purified libraries were quantified using a Qubit 3.0 fluorometer, sized with a Bioanalyzer 2100, and then quantified again using the KAPA Library Quantification kit. Every immunoSEQ 96-well plate was sequenced on a separate single-read 150-cycle Illumina NextSeq 550 flow cell. The study's own analysis went as follows. The immunoSEQ output contained only junctional sequences without quality scores, so filtering could not match that applied to full-length reads. Sequences were annotated with PyIR, a Python wrapper for IgBLAST v1.9, and V/J genes and CDR3 were assigned using IMGT germline references. Any read was removed if the V/J assignment was weak (E-value above 1e-6), the CDR3 was missing, or the read contained stop codons, out-of-frame junctions, or ambiguous translated residues. V3J clonotypes were defined by identical inferred V gene, J gene, and CDR3 amino acid sequence. Percentage overlap between repertoires was calculated by dividing the number of shared unique clonotypes by the size of the smaller repertoire. RTK rarefaction, the Chao1 estimator, and Recon v2.1 estimates of unobserved clonotypes were used to assess repertoire richness. Generation probabilities for all TCRbeta clonotypes obtained by the gDNA method from a handful of donors were computed using OLGA. TCRdb obtained this table from immuneACCESS and retained in-frame rearrangements with V and J assigned. These tables miss some clones; where compared with another copy, unresolved V genes account for less than half of the shortfall, and the remainder is unexplained. For V, J and clone size, that table is used; D and trimming come from the DNA. The table for this sample lists 2 million to 2.5 million clones; around 92% of them were counted only once. The top ten clonotypes cover 0.3% to 0.45% of the sample.

The sequence links TRBV28 to TRBJ1-2; TRBD1 is possibly the D segment (6 matching bases). The receptor was isolated from a man in his late teens or twenties in good health. Some clones in this sample may be carry-over from other donors' samples. The sequenced sample consisted of naive CD4+ T cells from PBMCs. This specimen's cell subset or site label, interpreted: CD45RA+ positively selected. The sequenced DNA is TGTGCCAGCAGTTTGACAGGACCTAACTATGGCTACACCTTC. This encodes CASSLTGPNYGYTF.